The present TCR beta chain was sequenced within a study of patients and donors after allogeneic stem cell transplantation. TCRdb itself ran the RT-PCR reads through MiXCR, one entry per CDR3 protein. The sample consists of some 960,000 distinct CDR3 sequences, about 20% of them appearing once. This CDR3 contains 17 residues. The germline CDR1 and CDR2 sequences are SGHRS and YFSETQ. V was trimmed by 1 base and J by 1 base, leaving 17 bases between them. The origin of this receptor is a human donor who was either an allogeneic HSCT recipient or a stem cell or donor lymphocyte infusion donor (not recorded which). It is not recorded whose cells these are; they may come from a transplant donor. The chain couples TRBV5-1 to TRBJ1-1, with D possibly being TRBD1 (5 bases). Sequenced input: blood, either unsorted or a sorted T cell fraction (not recorded which). CDR3 sequence: CASSLYRHRTANTEAFF. CDR3 DNA: TGCGCCAGCAGCTTGTACAGGCACCGGACTGCGAACACTGAAGCTTTCTTT. The whole variable domain, remainder taken from reference TRBV5-1 and TRBJ1-1, is KAGVTQTPRYLIKTRGQQVTLSCSPISGHRSVSWYQQTPGQGLQFLFEYFSETQRNKGNFPGRFSGRQFSNSRSEMNVSTLELGDSALYLCASSLYRHRTANTEAFFGQGTRLTVV.